The 27 T cell receptor beta chains below all came from one sample that was sequenced in a study of shared clonotypes between healthy human individuals (TCRdb year 2020). The method was the immunoSEQ multiplex PCR assay. TCRdb carries this immuneACCESS record with in-frame sequences only. Its versions omit some clonotypes, under half of them owing to an unresolved V gene in the studies checked, with the rest unexplained. The sample table contains 1.4 million or so clones; only one count was recorded for about 98.5% of them. The ten biggest clones cover about 0.35% of the sample. The sample consisted of naive CD4+ T cells sorted from blood. This sample's cell subset or site label indicates: CD45RA+ positively selected. The receptors here all came from a man between 25 and 39 years old in good health.

There are a few counts of this clone. As DNA, the CDR3 is TGTGCCAGCAGCGGCCGACAGGGCCCCCCGAACACTGAAGCTTTCTTT. Translating gives CASSGRQGPPNTEAFF. This chain uses TRBV9 with TRBJ1-1; 7 bases are a match to TRBD1. J was trimmed by 1 base and V by 3 bases; bases with no gene match: 9. This CDR3 spans 16 amino acids. The germline gives CDR1 SGDLS, CDR2 YYNGEE.

The chain is built from TRBV7-9 and TRBJ2-6; the D gene is possibly TRBD2 (6 bases). Trimming stripped 2 bases from V and 3 bases from J, with 11 bases between. Looked up from germline, CDR1 is SEHNR and CDR2 is FQNEAQ (reference sequence). The CDR3 runs to 16 residues. The chain's CDR3 is CASSLPGGIGANVLTF. Written as DNA, the CDR3 is TGTGCCAGCAGCTTACCCGGAGGGATTGGGGCCAACGTCCTGACTTTC.

The table lists this clone with a count of one. V is TRBV5-1 and J is TRBJ2-5; TRBD1 matches at 9 bases. Germline trimming cut 4 bases from V and 1 base from J; bases unmatched to any gene: 5. The CDR3 has 15 residues. Germline loops: CDR1 SGHRS, CDR2 YFSETQ. The CDR3 sequence: CASSPQTGGQETQYF. Written as DNA, the CDR3 is TGCGCCAGCAGCCCCCAGACAGGGGGCCAAGAGACCCAGTACTTC.

The genes are TRBV7-9 and TRBJ2-1, with D perhaps given as TRBD1 or TRBD2 (5 bases each). The germline V gene has CDR1 SEHNR and CDR2 FQNEAQ (reference sequence). Trimming took 5 bases from V and 9 from J, leaving 20 bases between them. The CDR3 consists of 15 residues. The CDR3 spells CASSPRAGTSSEQFF. CDR3 DNA: TGTGCCAGCAGCCCCAGGGCCGGGACGTCGTCTGAGCAGTTCTTC.

This clone appeared once. DNA of the CDR3: TGTGCCAGCAGTTTATCGGCCCGGACAGGGTCCCCCTACGAGCAGTACTTC. This codes for CASSLSARTGSPYEQYF. V usage is TRBV27 and J usage is TRBJ2-7, with TRBD1 matching over 8 bases. The CDR3 is 17 residues long. Germline V CDR1 and CDR2: MNHEY, SMNVEV (reference sequence). J gave up 2 bases and V 0 bases, and 9 bases lay outside the gene matches.

In the case of this clone: This sample includes further DNA sequences coding for the same CDR3. The CDR3: CASSLSNEQFF. The CDR3 DNA reads as TGCGCCAGCAGCTTGTCGAATGAGCAGTTCTTC. The rearrangement links TRBV5-1 to TRBJ2-1; D ambiguous. The CDR3 spans 11 residues. The germline V gene has CDR1 SGHRS and CDR2 YFSETQ. Trimming cost V 1 base and J 7 bases, with 3 bases left between them.

This clone has only one observation. The rearrangement joins TRBV7-2 to TRBJ2-3; the D call may be TRBD1 or TRBD2 (5 bases each). V gave up 4 bases and J gave up 0 bases, with 14 bases separating them. Germline assignment: CDR1 SGHTA and CDR2 FQGNSA. The CDR3 runs to 16 residues. The CDR3 reads CASSSVGTLSTDTQYF. The CDR3 DNA reads as TGTGCCAGCAGCTCCGTGGGGACGTTAAGCACAGATACGCAGTATTTT.

CDR3 protein: CASSRTTGTYNEQFF. In DNA form, the CDR3 reads TGTGCCAGTAGTAGAACGACTGGTACCTACAATGAGCAGTTCTTC. The gene calls are TRBV19 and TRBJ2-1; D not certain. The CDR3 is 15 amino acids. V was cut by 4 bases and J by 2 bases, with 12 bases left in between. Germline CDR1 and CDR2: LNHDA and SQIVND (reference sequence).

V usage is TRBV28 and J usage is TRBJ1-1, with D unclear. CDR1 and CDR2 (germline): MDHEN, SYDVKM. The CDR3 is 14 amino acids. Trimming removed 3 bases from V and 0 bases from J, with 8 bases in between. CDR3 in DNA: TGTGCCAGCAGTTTTGCGGGGATGAACACTGAAGCTTTCTTT. Translating gives CASSFAGMNTEAFF.

The genes are TRBV19 and TRBJ1-5, with D possibly matching TRBD1 (6 bases). Germline lookup yields CDR1 LNHDA and CDR2 SQIVND (reference sequence). Deletions cut 8 bases from V and 7 bases from J, with 21 bases between. The CDR3 runs to 15 residues. CDR3 residues: CASGAGTGILQPQHF. The DNA of the CDR3 is TGTGCCAGTGGGGCTGGAACAGGGATCCTCCAGCCCCAGCATTTT.

This clone has only one observation. The rearrangement uses TRBV27 and TRBJ2-3, with 10 bases fitting TRBD2. CDR3 length equals 18 residues. V dropped 4 bases and J dropped 4; count of bases not matched to a gene: 14. The germline V gene has CDR1 MNHEY and CDR2 SMNVEV (reference sequence). Here the CDR3 reads CASSSTGRGLAGADTQYF. Here the CDR3 DNA reads TGTGCCAGCAGTTCGACTGGTAGGGGCCTAGCGGGAGCAGATACGCAGTATTTT.

The V gene is TRBV5-5, the J gene TRBJ1-4; no definite D call. With 0 bases removed from V and 10 bases from J, the gap between germline ends came to 7 bases. The CDR3 spans 12 residues. The germline CDR1 and CDR2 sequences are SGHKS and YYEKEE (reference sequence). The CDR3 bases are TGTGCCAGCAGCTTGGCGGTAACAAAACTGTTTTTT. It encodes CASSLAVTKLFF.

CDR3 sequence: CASSEENSFYGYTF. The CDR3 DNA reads as TGTGCCAGCAGTGAAGAGAACAGCTTTTATGGCTACACCTTC. The V and J genes are TRBV6-1 and TRBJ1-2; no definite D call. Germline V gene sequence: CDR1 MNHNS, CDR2 SASEGT. This CDR3 spans 14 amino acids. V lost 1 base, J lost 5 bases, and 11 bases lay in between.

Points on this clone: One end of the junction is discordant with germline, which a read error may explain. The J gene is TRBJ2-1, the V gene TRBV28; TRBD2 aligns across 10 bases. The CDR3 covers 15 residues. Germline values: CDR1 MDHEN, CDR2 SYDVKM. The CDR3 DNA sequence: TGTGCCAGCGGTTTAGCGGGAGGAGACTACAATGAGCAGTTCTTC. Protein sequence: CASGLAGGDYNEQFF.

Worth noting for this clone: The same CDR3 can be traced to other DNA sequences in this sample. The rearrangement uses TRBV10-1 and TRBJ1-5; the D gene is possibly TRBD1 (6 bases). Germline assignment: CDR1 WNHNN and CDR2 SYGVQD (reference sequence). Trimming took off 2 bases at V and 4 bases at J, with 6 bases between the two ends. The CDR3 spans 13 residues. The CDR3 nucleotides are TGCGCCAGCAGTGAGACAGGGAATCAGCCCCAGCATTTT. Its protein product is CASSETGNQPQHF.

The chain joins TRBV7-2 to TRBJ2-7; 8 bases align to TRBD2. The CDR3 extends over 15 amino acids. Germline assignment: CDR1 SGHTA and CDR2 FQGNSA. V lost 1 base, J lost 4 bases, and 6 bases stayed unmatched. In DNA, the CDR3 is TGTGCCAGCAGCTTAGGGTCTAGCGGGCGGTACGAGCAGTACTTC. Its protein is CASSLGSSGRYEQYF.

This clone appeared a single time. The V gene is TRBV4-2, the J gene TRBJ2-7; 7 bases are shared with TRBD2. This CDR3 has 15 residues. Germline lookup yields CDR1 LGHNA and CDR2 YNFKEQ. The trim removed 0 bases at V and 0 bases at J, leaving 2 bases unmatched. The CDR3 region is CASSQDPGGSYEQYF. CDR3 nucleotides: TGTGCCAGCAGCCAAGACCCGGGAGGCTCCTACGAGCAGTACTTC.

The chain carries TRBV4-3 and TRBJ2-3; D gene ambiguous. The CDR3 totals 15 residues. Germline V CDR1 and CDR2: LGHNA, YSLEER. Trimming shortened V by 1 base and J by 0 bases, and 8 bases separated the two germline ends. The CDR3: CASSQGVSSTDTQYF. For the CDR3, the DNA is TGCGCCAGCAGCCAAGGGGTCAGTAGCACAGATACGCAGTATTTT.

This chain connects TRBV9 to TRBJ2-3; either TRBD1 or TRBD2 may supply D (5 bases each). The CDR3 runs to 13 residues. The ends were cut back, 4 bases at V and 0 bases at J, with 6 bases in the middle. Germline values: CDR1 SGDLS, CDR2 YYNGEE. The DNA of the CDR3 is TGTGCCAGCAGCAGGGACAGCACAGATACGCAGTATTTT. Protein sequence: CASSRDSTDTQYF.

This chain connects TRBV10-2 to TRBJ2-1, with D unclear. This CDR3 is built from 12 residues. Trimming stripped 6 bases from V and 10 bases from J, with 13 bases between. Germline values: CDR1 WSHSY, CDR2 SAAADI. CDR3 sequence reads: CASRVGHLEQFF. The CDR3 DNA follows: TGCGCCAGCAGGGTGGGCCACTTGGAGCAGTTCTTC.

The chain is built from TRBV9 and TRBJ1-4; unclear D gene. This CDR3 has 15 amino acids. V was cut by 3 bases and J by 3 bases, with 12 bases left in between. Germline lookup yields CDR1 SGDLS and CDR2 YYNGEE. CDR3 amino acids: CASSARIGANEKLFF. The CDR3 region has the DNA TGTGCCAGCAGCGCTCGAATCGGTGCTAATGAAAAACTGTTTTTT.

The V call is TRBV5-8, the J call TRBJ1-5; D possibly corresponds to TRBD1 (6 bases). This CDR3 has 14 residues. Germline CDR1 SGHTS, CDR2 YDEGEE. V gave up 0 bases and J gave up 5 bases, with 9 bases separating them. The CDR3: CASSLDRAHQPQHF. The CDR3 DNA reads TGTGCCAGCAGCTTGGACAGGGCCCATCAGCCCCAGCATTTT.

The chain combines TRBV9 with TRBJ2-2; D not resolved. Trimming removed 6 bases at V and 2 bases at J, with 8 bases between. The CDR3 length is 13 residues. Germline V gives CDR1 SGDLS, CDR2 YYNGEE. The chain's CDR3 is CASNPANTGELFF. In nucleotides, the CDR3 is TGTGCCAGCAACCCAGCTAACACCGGGGAGCTGTTTTTT.

The gene calls are TRBV7-9 and TRBJ1-4; TRBD1 aligns across 9 bases. CDR3 length: 15 residues. Germline V gene sequence: CDR1 SEHNR, CDR2 FQNEAQ (reference sequence). V lost 5 bases, J lost 4 bases, and 5 bases stayed unmatched. The CDR3 DNA reads as TGTGCCAGCAGCATTCGGACAGGGGTTAATGAAAAACTGTTTTTT. Protein: CASSIRTGVNEKLFF.

The V call is TRBV19, the J call TRBJ1-1, with 8 bases matching TRBD1. After removal of 3 bases from V and 3 bases from J, the junction contained 6 bases not matched to a gene. This CDR3 spans 15 amino acids. Germline lookup yields CDR1 LNHDA and CDR2 SQIVND (reference sequence). DNA of the CDR3: TGTGCCAGTAGTATCAGGGGGCCTGGGTACACTGAAGCTTTCTTT. This encodes CASSIRGPGYTEAFF. The variable domain in full, completed from reference TRBV19 and TRBJ1-1, reads DGGITQSPKYLFRKEGQNVTLSCEQNLNHDAMYWYRQDPGQGLRLIYYSQIVNDFQKGDIAEGYSVSREKKESFPLTVTSAQKNPTAFYLCASSIRGPGYTEAFFGQGTRLTVV.

This chain connects TRBV6-1 to TRBJ2-1; tentatively, D is TRBD2 (5 bases). The V gene lost 7 bases and the J gene lost 0 bases, with 7 bases spanning the gap. The CDR3 runs 13 residues. Germline V gives CDR1 MNHNS, CDR2 SASEGT. CDR3 coding DNA: TGTGCCAGCACGGGGAGCTCCTACAATGAGCAGTTCTTC. This encodes CASTGSSYNEQFF.

This clone was detected only once. V and J are TRBV5-1 and TRBJ2-3; TRBD2 matches 10 bases. The CDR3 runs 16 residues. The V segment lost 4 bases and the J segment 2 bases; nucleotides outside the gene matches: 7. CDR1 and CDR2 (germline): SGHRS, YFSETQ. In DNA, the CDR3 is TGCGCCAGCAGCCCCCGGACTAGCGGAATCACAGATACGCAGTATTTT. Its protein is CASSPRTSGITDTQYF.